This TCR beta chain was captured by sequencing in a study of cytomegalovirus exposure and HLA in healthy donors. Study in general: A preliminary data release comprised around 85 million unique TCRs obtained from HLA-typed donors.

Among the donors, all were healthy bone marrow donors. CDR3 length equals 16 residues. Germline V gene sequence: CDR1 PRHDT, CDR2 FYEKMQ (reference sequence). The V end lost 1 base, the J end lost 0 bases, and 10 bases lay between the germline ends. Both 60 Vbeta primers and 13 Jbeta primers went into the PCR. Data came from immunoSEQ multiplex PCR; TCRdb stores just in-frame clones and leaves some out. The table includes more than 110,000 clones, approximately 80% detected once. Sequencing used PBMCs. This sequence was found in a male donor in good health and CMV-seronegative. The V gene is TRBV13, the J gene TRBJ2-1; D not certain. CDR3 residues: CASSLVRRSSYNEQFF. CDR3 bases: TGTGCCAGCAGCTTAGTTCGAAGGAGCTCCTACAATGAGCAGTTCTTC. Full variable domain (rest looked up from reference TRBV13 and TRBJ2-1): AAGVIQSPRHLIKEKRETATLKCYPIPRHDTVYWYQQGPGQDPQFLISFYEKMQSDKGSIPDRFSAQQFSDYHSELNMSSLELGDSALYFCASSLVRRSSYNEQFFGPGTRLTVL.